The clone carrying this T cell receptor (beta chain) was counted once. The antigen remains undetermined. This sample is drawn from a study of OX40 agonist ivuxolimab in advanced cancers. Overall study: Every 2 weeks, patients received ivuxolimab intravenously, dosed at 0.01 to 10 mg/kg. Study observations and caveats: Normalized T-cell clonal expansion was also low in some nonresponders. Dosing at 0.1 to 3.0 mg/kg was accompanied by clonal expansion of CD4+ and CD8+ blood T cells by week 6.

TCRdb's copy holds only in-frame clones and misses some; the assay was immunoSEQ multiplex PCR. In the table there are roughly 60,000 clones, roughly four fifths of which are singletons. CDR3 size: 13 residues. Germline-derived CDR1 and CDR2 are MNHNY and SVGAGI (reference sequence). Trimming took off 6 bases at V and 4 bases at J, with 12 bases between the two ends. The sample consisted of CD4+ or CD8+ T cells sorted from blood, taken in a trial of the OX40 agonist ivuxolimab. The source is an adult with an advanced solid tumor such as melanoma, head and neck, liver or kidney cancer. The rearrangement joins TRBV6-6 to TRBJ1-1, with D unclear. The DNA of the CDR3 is TGTGCCAGCAGCATCGACCGGGGCACTGAAGCTTTCTTT. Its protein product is CASSIDRGTEAFF.